One sample yielded the 23 T cell receptor beta chains listed below, sequenced in a study of T cell responses to AZD1222 COVID-19 vaccine. Method: immunoSEQ multiplex PCR; TCRdb's copy keeps in-frame clones and lacks some. The sample has some 89,000 clones, more than 75% seen once. Sequenced material: peripheral blood, taken on day 0 of MenACWY control vaccination. Every receptor here comes from an adult in good health.

In this sample, this clone turned up once. The rearrangement links TRBV27 to TRBJ1-6; 7 positions agree with TRBD1. The CDR3 runs 16 residues. Germline V gene sequence: CDR1 MNHEY, CDR2 SMNVEV (reference sequence). The ends lost 6 bases at V and 2 bases at J; junction bases unmatched: 7. CDR3: CASRTEGTAYNSPLHF. CDR3 in DNA: TGTGCCAGCAGGACAGAAGGGACAGCCTATAATTCACCCCTCCACTTT.

This clone has a single count. This chain uses TRBV6-1 with TRBJ1-5; D is unclear. The V and J ends lost 1 base and 8 bases respectively, with 12 bases between them. The CDR3 has 14 amino acids. Germline V lookup: CDR1 MNHNS, CDR2 SASEGT. CDR3 nucleotides: TGTGCCAGCAGTGAAGGGTATGTTCTAGAGCCCCAGCATTTT. The encoded protein is CASSEGYVLEPQHF.

This chain's CDR3 is CASSPKYGDSSYEQYF. CDR3 nucleotides: TGTGCCAGCAGCCCTAAATACGGGGACAGTTCCTACGAGCAGTACTTC. This rearrangement joins TRBV7-9 to TRBJ2-7; TRBD1 matches at 7 bases. After removal of 5 bases from V and 1 base from J, the junction contained 11 bases not matched to a gene. The germline V gene encodes CDR1 SEHNR and CDR2 FQNEAQ (reference sequence). The length of the CDR3 is 16 residues.

The rearrangement uses TRBV27 and TRBJ1-1; tentatively, D is TRBD1 (6 bases). The germline CDR1 and CDR2 sequences are MNHEY and SMNVEV (reference sequence). Trimming pared 2 bases from V and 10 bases from J, leaving 14 bases between. The CDR3 sequence is 13 residues long. In nucleotides, the CDR3 is TGTGCCAGCAGTTTAATGCAGGGGTCGACAGCTTTCTTT. It translates to CASSLMQGSTAFF.

The chain uses TRBV9 and TRBJ1-5, with D hard to call. CDR3 length: 14 amino acids. V was clipped by 0 bases and J by 3 bases, with 7 bases between them. Germline V lookup: CDR1 SGDLS, CDR2 YYNGEE. CDR3 sequence reads: CASSVEDVNQPQHF. As DNA, the CDR3 is TGTGCCAGCAGCGTAGAAGACGTCAATCAGCCCCAGCATTTT. Looking up the rest from reference TRBV9 and TRBJ1-5 gives the full variable domain: DSGVTQTPKHLITATGQRVTLRCSPRSGDLSVYWYQQSLDQGLQFLIQYYNGEERAKGNILERFSAQQFPDLHSELNLSSLELGDSALYFCASSVEDVNQPQHFGDGTRLSIL.

The chain recombines TRBV10-3 with TRBJ2-7, with D unclear. The V and J ends lost 2 bases and 4 bases respectively, with 6 bases between them. The CDR3 runs to 12 residues. The germline V gene encodes CDR1 ENHRY and CDR2 SYGVKD. CDR3 DNA sequence: TGTGCCATCAGTGAGGTTTCGTACGAGCAGTACTTC. It is translated as CAISEVSYEQYF.

The gene calls are TRBV28 and TRBJ1-2; D is ambiguous. The CDR3 contains 10 residues. V was shortened by 8 bases and J by 8 bases, with 9 bases between the two germline ends. Germline V gene sequence: CDR1 MDHEN, CDR2 SYDVKM. In nucleotides, the CDR3 is TGTGCCAGCTTATATGACGGCTACACCTTC. As protein: CASLYDGYTF.

The chain joins TRBV5-4 to TRBJ1-1; D gene uncertain. Germline assignment: CDR1 SGHNT and CDR2 YYREEE (reference sequence). The CDR3 sequence is 15 residues long. The ends were cut back, 3 bases at V and 1 base at J, with 13 bases in the middle. CDR3 nucleotides: TGTGCCAGCAGCTCACGACTCGACGGGAACACTGAAGCTTTCTTT. Its translation: CASSSRLDGNTEAFF.

CDR3 in amino acids: CASSSRGPGRKNEKLFF. As DNA, the CDR3 is TGTGCCAGCAGCTCGCGAGGGCCAGGAAGGAAAAATGAAAAACTGTTTTTT. This chain connects TRBV4-2 to TRBJ1-4; D not resolved. Germline assignment: CDR1 LGHNA and CDR2 YNFKEQ. Trimming left V 5 bases short and J 5 bases short, with 21 bases between. This CDR3 has 17 amino acids.

The chain carries TRBV28 and TRBJ1-2, with a possible D match to TRBD1 (5 bases). Germline lookup yields CDR1 MDHEN and CDR2 SYDVKM. Trimming removed 10 bases from V and 5 bases from J, with 14 bases in between. The CDR3 totals 12 residues. The chain's CDR3 is CAIPDTVYGYTF. The CDR3 DNA follows: TGTGCCATCCCGGACACTGTGTATGGCTACACCTTC.

V usage is TRBV5-4 and J usage is TRBJ2-7; TRBD2 agrees at 9 bases. The CDR3 is 14 amino acids. CDR1 SGHNT and CDR2 YYREEE come from the germline V gene (reference sequence). The junction had 5 bases not matched to a gene; V was cut back by 4 bases and J by 3 bases. Here the CDR3 reads CASSPGGGGYEQYF. CDR3 in DNA: TGTGCCAGCAGCCCGGGCGGGGGGGGCTACGAGCAGTACTTC.

The chain has TRBV10-3 and TRBJ2-1; TRBD1 matches 11 bases. V dropped 6 bases and J dropped 7; count of bases not matched to a gene: 2. The germline V gene encodes CDR1 ENHRY and CDR2 SYGVKD. The CDR3 sequence is 13 residues long. This CDR3 reads CAIRRDRGNEQFF. The DNA for the CDR3 is TGTGCCATCAGGAGGGACAGGGGGAATGAGCAGTTCTTC.

V and J are TRBV20-1 and TRBJ1-2; the D gene is possibly TRBD1 (5 bases). The germline gives CDR1 DFQATT, CDR2 SNEGSKA (reference sequence). V lost 3 bases, J lost 4 bases, and 18 bases lay in between. This CDR3 contains 15 residues. CDR3 sequence (DNA): TGCAGTGCTAGTTATCCGGTTGGGGCCCTCTATGGCTACACCTTC. It translates to CSASYPVGALYGYTF.

This clone was counted only a few times. The V gene is TRBV11-2, the J gene TRBJ2-7, with D tentatively TRBD1 or TRBD2 (5 bases each). This CDR3 region has 14 residues. V lost 2 bases and J lost 2, with 10 bases in between. Germline V gene lookup returns CDR1 SGHAT and CDR2 FQNNGV. This chain's CDR3 is CASSLMGTTYEQYF. As DNA, the CDR3 is TGTGCCAGCAGCTTAATGGGGACGACCTACGAGCAGTACTTC.

The chain recombines TRBV24-1 with TRBJ1-2; tentatively, D is TRBD1 (5 bases). The CDR3 has 13 amino acids. V lost 10 bases to trimming and J lost 6 bases, with 17 bases between them. The germline gives CDR1 KGHDR, CDR2 SFDVKD. The CDR3 loop is CATAGGAGDGYTF. CDR3 coding DNA: TGTGCCACAGCTGGCGGGGCAGGTGATGGCTACACCTTC.

The V gene is TRBV24-1, the J gene TRBJ2-2; D gene unclear. CDR3 length: 12 amino acids. The V end was cut by 4 bases, the J end by 6 bases, with 5 bases between. Per the germline V gene, CDR1 is KGHDR and CDR2 is SFDVKD. The CDR3 region has the DNA TGTGCCACCAGTGAGCCGGCCGGGGAGCTGTTTTTT. Amino acid sequence: CATSEPAGELFF.

The count of this clone is one. The chain couples TRBV15 to TRBJ2-7; the D gene is possibly TRBD1 (5 bases). Germline V gives CDR1 LNHNV, CDR2 YYDKDF (reference sequence). Trimming removed 0 bases at V and 2 bases at J, with 8 bases between. The CDR3 loop spans 14 amino acids. In DNA, the CDR3 is TGTGCCACCAGCAGAGATAAGGGGCCCTACGAGCAGTACTTC. Its protein is CATSRDKGPYEQYF.

The chain carries TRBV5-5 and TRBJ1-6, with D tentatively TRBD1 (6 bases). Trimming left V 4 bases short and J 12 bases short, with 11 bases between. The length of the CDR3 is 12 residues. Germline loops: CDR1 SGHKS, CDR2 YYEKEE (reference sequence). The CDR3 nucleotides read TGTGCCAGCAGCCAAACAGGGTTACCCCTCCACTTT. Amino acid sequence: CASSQTGLPLHF.

By its share, this clone is large. The rearrangement links TRBV28 to TRBJ1-2; the D is unclear. CDR3 length equals 14 residues. The germline gives CDR1 MDHEN, CDR2 SYDVKM. V was pared by 0 bases and J by 1 base, with 6 bases between. CDR3 loop: CASSLWHINYGYTF. As DNA, the CDR3 is TGTGCCAGCAGTTTATGGCATATTAACTATGGCTACACCTTC.

This sequence joins TRBV19 and TRBJ2-3; tentative D call: TRBD2 (6 bases). Trimming stripped 3 bases from V and 2 bases from J, with 12 bases between. This CDR3 region has 15 residues. Germline V gives CDR1 LNHDA, CDR2 SQIVND (reference sequence). The chain's CDR3 is CASSIGAGSTDTQYF. DNA for the CDR3: TGTGCCAGTAGTATTGGGGCGGGATCCACAGATACGCAGTATTTT.

The rearrangement joins TRBV27 to TRBJ1-4; TRBD1 matches at 11 bases. In germline, CDR1 is MNHEY, CDR2 SMNVEV (reference sequence). The CDR3 has 16 residues. The trim removed 2 bases at V and 10 bases at J, leaving 9 bases unmatched. CDR3 in DNA: TGTGCCAGCAGTTTACCCGGGACAGGGGGGAGGGGAAAACTGTTTTTT. Amino acids: CASSLPGTGGRGKLFF.

This clone was seen a few times. The rearrangement joins TRBV7-9 to TRBJ2-6, with D hard to call. CDR1 and CDR2 from the germline V gene are SEHNR and FQNEAQ (reference sequence). The V end lost 1 base, the J end lost 1 base, and 8 bases lay between the germline ends. This CDR3 has 16 residues. The CDR3 DNA follows: TGTGCCAGCAGCTTAGTCTTAGGTTCTGGGGCCAACGTCCTGACTTTC. Its translation is CASSLVLGSGANVLTF. Combining the CDR3 with reference TRBV7-9 and TRBJ2-6 gives the whole variable domain DTGVSQNPRHKITKRGQNVTFRCDPISEHNRLYWYRQTLGQGPEFLTYFQNEAQLEKSRLLSDRFSAERPKGSFSTLEIQRTEQGDSAMYLCASSLVLGSGANVLTFGAGSRLTVL.

The chain employs TRBV7-2 and TRBJ2-5, with TRBD1 matching 9 bases. This CDR3 has 17 amino acids. The germline gives CDR1 SGHTA, CDR2 FQGNSA. The V segment lost 0 bases and the J segment 5 bases; nucleotides outside the gene matches: 10. The CDR3 DNA is TGTGCCAGCAGCTTAGCCGGAGGGACAGGGCAGGGGGAGACCCAGTACTTC. It yields the protein CASSLAGGTGQGETQYF.